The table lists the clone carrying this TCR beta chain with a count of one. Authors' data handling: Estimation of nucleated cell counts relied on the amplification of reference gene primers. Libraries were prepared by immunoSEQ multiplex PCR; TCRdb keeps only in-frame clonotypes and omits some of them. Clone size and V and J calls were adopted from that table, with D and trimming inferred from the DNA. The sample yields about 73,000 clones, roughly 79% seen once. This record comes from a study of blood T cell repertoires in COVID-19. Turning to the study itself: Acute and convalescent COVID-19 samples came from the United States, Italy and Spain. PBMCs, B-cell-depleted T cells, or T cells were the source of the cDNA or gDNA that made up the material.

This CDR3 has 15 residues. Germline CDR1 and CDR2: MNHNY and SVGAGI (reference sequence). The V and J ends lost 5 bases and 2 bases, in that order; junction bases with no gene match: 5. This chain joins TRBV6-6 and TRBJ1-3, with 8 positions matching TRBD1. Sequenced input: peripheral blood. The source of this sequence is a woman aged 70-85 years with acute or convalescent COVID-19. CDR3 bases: TGTGCCAGCAGTACGACAGGGGCCCCTGGAAACACCATATATTTT. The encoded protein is CASSTTGAPGNTIYF.